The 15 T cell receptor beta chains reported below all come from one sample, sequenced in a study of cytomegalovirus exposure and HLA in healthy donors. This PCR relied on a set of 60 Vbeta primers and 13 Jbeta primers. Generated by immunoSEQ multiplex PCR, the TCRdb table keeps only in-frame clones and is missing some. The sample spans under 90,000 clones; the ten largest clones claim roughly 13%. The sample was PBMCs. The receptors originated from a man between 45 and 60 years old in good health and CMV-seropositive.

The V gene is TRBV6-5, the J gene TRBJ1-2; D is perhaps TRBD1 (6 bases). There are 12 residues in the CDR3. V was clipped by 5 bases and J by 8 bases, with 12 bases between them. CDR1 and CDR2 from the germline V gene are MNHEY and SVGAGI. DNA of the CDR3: TGTGCCAGCAGTGAGGGCGGGGGCGGCTACACCTTC. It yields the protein CASSEGGGGYTF.

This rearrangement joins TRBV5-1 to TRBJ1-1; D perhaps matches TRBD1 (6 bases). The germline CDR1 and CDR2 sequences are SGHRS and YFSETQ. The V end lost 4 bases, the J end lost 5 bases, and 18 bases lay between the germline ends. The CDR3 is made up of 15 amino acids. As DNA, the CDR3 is TGCGCCAGCAGCCCGGGGGAGGGGGGAAGGACTGAAGCTTTCTTT. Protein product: CASSPGEGGRTEAFF. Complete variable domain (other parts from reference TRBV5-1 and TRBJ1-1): KAGVTQTPRYLIKTRGQQVTLSCSPISGHRSVSWYQQTPGQGLQFLFEYFSETQRNKGNFPGRFSGRQFSNSRSEMNVSTLELGDSALYLCASSPGEGGRTEAFFGQGTRLTVV.

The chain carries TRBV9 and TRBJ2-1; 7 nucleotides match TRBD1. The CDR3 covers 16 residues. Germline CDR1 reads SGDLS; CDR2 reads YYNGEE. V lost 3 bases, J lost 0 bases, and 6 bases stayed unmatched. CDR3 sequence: CASSANRGGSYNEQFF. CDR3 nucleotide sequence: TGTGCCAGCAGCGCTAACAGGGGCGGCTCCTACAATGAGCAGTTCTTC.

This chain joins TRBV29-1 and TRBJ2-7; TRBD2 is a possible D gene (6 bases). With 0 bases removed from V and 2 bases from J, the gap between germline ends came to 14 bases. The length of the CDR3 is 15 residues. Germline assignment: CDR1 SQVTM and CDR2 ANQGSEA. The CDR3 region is CSVEDRGSRTYEQYF. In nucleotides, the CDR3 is TGCAGCGTTGAAGATCGGGGGAGCAGAACCTACGAGCAGTACTTC.

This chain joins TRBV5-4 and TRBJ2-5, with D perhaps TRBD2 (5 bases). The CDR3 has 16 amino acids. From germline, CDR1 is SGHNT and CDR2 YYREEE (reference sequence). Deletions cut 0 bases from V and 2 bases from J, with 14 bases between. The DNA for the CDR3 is TGTGCCAGCAGCTTGGGGGTGGGAGAAATACAAGAGACCCAGTACTTC. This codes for CASSLGVGEIQETQYF. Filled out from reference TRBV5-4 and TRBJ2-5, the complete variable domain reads ETGVTQSPTHLIKTRGQQVTLRCSSQSGHNTVSWYQQALGQGPQFIFQYYREEENGRGNFPPRFSGLQFPNYSSELNVNALELDDSALYLCASSLGVGEIQETQYFGPGTRLLVL.

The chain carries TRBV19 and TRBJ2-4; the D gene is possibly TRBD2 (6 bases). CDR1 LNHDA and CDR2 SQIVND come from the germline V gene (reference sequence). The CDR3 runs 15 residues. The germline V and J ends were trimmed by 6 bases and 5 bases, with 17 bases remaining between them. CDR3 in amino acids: CASRGGGLDENIQYF. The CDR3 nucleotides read TGTGCCAGTAGGGGAGGCGGGTTGGATGAAAACATTCAGTACTTC.

CDR3 loop: CASSPYTGGLPTDTQYF. The CDR3 DNA reads as TGTGCCAGCAGCCCTTATACAGGGGGACTTCCCACAGATACGCAGTATTTT. The chain carries TRBV14 and TRBJ2-3; 8 bases fit TRBD1. In germline, CDR1 is SGHDN, CDR2 FVKESK. CDR3 length equals 17 residues. V trimming: 4 bases; J trimming: 2 bases; junction bases outside the gene matches: 11.

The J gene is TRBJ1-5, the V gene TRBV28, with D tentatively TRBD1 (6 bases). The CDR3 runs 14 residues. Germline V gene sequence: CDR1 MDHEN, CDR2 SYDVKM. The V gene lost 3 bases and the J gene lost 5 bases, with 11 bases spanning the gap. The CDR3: CASSFPDRYQPQHF. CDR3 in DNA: TGTGCCAGCAGTTTCCCGGACAGATATCAGCCCCAGCATTTT.

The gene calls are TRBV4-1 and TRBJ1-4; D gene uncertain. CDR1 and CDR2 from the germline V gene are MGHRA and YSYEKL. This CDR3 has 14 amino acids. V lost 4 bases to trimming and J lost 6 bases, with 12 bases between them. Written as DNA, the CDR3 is TGCGCCAGCAGCCCCTCCAGGCCCGATGAAAAACTGTTTTTT. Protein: CASSPSRPDEKLFF.

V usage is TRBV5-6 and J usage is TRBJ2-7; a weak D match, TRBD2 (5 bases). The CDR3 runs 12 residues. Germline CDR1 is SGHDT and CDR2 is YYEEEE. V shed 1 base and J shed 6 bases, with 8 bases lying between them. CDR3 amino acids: CASSLRRREQYV. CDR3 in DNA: TGTGCCAGCAGCTTGAGGAGGCGCGAGCAGTACGTC.

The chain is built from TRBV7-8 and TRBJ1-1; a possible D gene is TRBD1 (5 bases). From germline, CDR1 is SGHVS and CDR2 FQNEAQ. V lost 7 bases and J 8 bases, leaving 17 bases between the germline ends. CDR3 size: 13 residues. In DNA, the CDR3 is TGTGCCAGCACCCCACAGGAGGGGATAGAAGCTTTCTTT. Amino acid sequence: CASTPQEGIEAFF.

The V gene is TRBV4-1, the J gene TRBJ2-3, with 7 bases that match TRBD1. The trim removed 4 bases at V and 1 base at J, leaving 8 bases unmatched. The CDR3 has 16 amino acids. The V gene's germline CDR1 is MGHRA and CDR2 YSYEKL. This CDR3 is CASSLTYRGGTDTQYF. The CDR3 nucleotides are TGCGCCAGCAGCCTCACGTACAGGGGCGGCACAGATACGCAGTATTTT.

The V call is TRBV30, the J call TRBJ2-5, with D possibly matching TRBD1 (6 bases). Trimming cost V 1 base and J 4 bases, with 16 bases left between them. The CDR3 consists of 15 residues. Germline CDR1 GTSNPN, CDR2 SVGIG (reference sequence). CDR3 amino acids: CAWSEGSSRGETQYF. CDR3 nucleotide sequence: TGTGCCTGGAGTGAGGGTAGTAGCAGGGGAGAGACCCAGTACTTC.

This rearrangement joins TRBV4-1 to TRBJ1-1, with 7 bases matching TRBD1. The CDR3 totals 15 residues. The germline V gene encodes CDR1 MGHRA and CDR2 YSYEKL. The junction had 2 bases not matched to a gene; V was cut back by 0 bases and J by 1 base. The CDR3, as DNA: TGCGCCAGCAGCCAAGAAACAGGGGAGAACACTGAAGCTTTCTTT. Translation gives CASSQETGENTEAFF.

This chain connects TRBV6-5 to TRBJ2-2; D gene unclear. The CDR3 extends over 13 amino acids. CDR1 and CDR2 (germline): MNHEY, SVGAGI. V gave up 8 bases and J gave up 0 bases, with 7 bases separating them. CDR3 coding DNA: TGTGCCAGCCGCCTAGCGAACACCGGGGAGCTGTTTTTT. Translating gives CASRLANTGELFF.